This T cell receptor (beta chain) was found in a study of neoadjuvant anti-PD-1 for oral cavity cancer. In the study overall: Patients without progression received a fourth nivolumab dose around day 43, then surgical resection on days 50-56. Findings of the study overall: Higher pretreatment blood Treg/Th17 ratios correlated with higher pretreatment blood and lower post-treatment tumor TCRbeta clonality.

Comments on this clone: As yet, its antigen is unknown.

Most PBMC samples had around 480 ng input DNA in six replicates. The data were produced by immunoSEQ multiplex PCR, yet TCRdb's version contains in-frame clones alone and is incomplete. The sample records tens of thousands of clones, around four fifths being singletons. The germline V gene encodes CDR1 SGDLS and CDR2 YYNGEE. The CDR3 is 16 amino acids. Trimming removed 6 bases from V and 4 bases from J, with 20 bases in between. The chain combines TRBV9 with TRBJ2-1; D might be TRBD1 or TRBD2, each matching 6 bases. The origin of this receptor is a person between 40 and 85 years old with oral cavity squamous cell carcinoma. Sequences were derived from PBMCs, sampled before nivolumab (anti-PD-1) treatment. The CDR3, as DNA: TGTGCCAGCACCGTTGGAGAGGGGGGAACGTACAATGAGCAGTTCTTC. It is translated as CASTVGEGGTYNEQFF. Together with reference TRBV9 and TRBJ2-1, the CDR3 gives the full variable domain: DSGVTQTPKHLITATGQRVTLRCSPRSGDLSVYWYQQSLDQGLQFLIQYYNGEERAKGNILERFSAQQFPDLHSELNLSSLELGDSALYFCASTVGEGGTYNEQFFGPGTRLTVL.